The clone carrying this T cell receptor beta chain was seen only once. Between the trimmed V and J ends, which lost 4 bases and 9 bases, there was a span of 19 bases. The CDR3 consists of 16 residues. The germline gives CDR1 MGHDK, CDR2 SYGVNS. The data derive from a study of blood T cell repertoires in COVID-19. Study-wide background: Sources were T cells, B-cell-depleted T cells, or PBMCs; the material itself was cDNA or gDNA.

Study members were between roughly 18 and 90 years old and lived in some 22 US regions. Authors' processing steps: Amplification from reference gene primers served as the basis for estimated nucleated cell counts. The table came from immunoSEQ multiplex PCR; TCRdb's copy has only in-frame clones and leaves some out. The V and J calls and clone size come from that table; D and trimming were worked out from the DNA. The table records 250,000 to 300,000 clones, 91% of them present only once. V gene TRBV25-1 combines with J gene TRBJ1-6; possible D gene TRBD1, 5 bases. The TCR originated in a human donor in a cohort exposed to, infected with or recovered from COVID-19 (not recorded which). The donor label of this sample is uncertain. Material: PBMCs or T cells enriched from blood (not recorded which). This chain's CDR3 is CASSGRRGGSSSPLHF. The CDR3 DNA sequence: TGTGCCAGCAGTGGCCGCCGGGGGGGGAGTTCTTCACCCCTCCACTTT.